The present entry profiles one T cell receptor (beta chain) with its context. The RNA, about 0.5 to 1 ug, was put through reverse transcription using random hexamers. Across 54 Vbeta and 13 Jbeta, TCR beta CDR3 was amplified with immunoSEQ multiplex PCR. TCRdb re-called the immunoSEQ multiplex PCR reads with MiXCR, one entry per CDR3 protein. The table lists more than 200,000 distinct CDR3 sequences, around nine tenths of them singletons. These data belong to a study of CD8 T cells in Susac syndrome. The patients serving as multiple sclerosis controls were treatment-naive. They had stable or active relapsing-remitting disease and fulfilled revised McDonald criteria. Trimming removed 1 base at V and 5 bases at J, with 3 bases between. The CDR3 consists of 12 residues. CDR1 and CDR2 from the germline V gene are SGHDT and YYEEEE.

Sequencing was performed on CD8+ T cells from PBMCs. The TCR sequence derives from a human donor with multiple sclerosis. The chain combines TRBV5-6 with TRBJ2-2; D is ambiguous. The CDR3 nucleotides read TGTGCCAGCAGCTTGTTGACCGGGGAGCTGTTTTTT. This codes for CASSLLTGELFF.